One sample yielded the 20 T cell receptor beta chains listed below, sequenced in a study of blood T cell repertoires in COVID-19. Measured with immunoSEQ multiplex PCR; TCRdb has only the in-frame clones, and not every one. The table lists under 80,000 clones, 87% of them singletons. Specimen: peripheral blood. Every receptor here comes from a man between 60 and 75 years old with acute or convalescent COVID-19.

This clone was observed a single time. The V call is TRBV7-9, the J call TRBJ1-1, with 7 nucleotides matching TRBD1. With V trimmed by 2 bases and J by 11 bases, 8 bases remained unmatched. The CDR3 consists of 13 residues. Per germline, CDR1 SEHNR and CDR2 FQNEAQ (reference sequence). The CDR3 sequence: CASSLRQGLGAFF. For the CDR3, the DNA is TGTGCCAGCAGCTTACGACAGGGCTTGGGGGCTTTCTTT. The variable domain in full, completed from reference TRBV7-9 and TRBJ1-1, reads DTGVSQNPRHKITKRGQNVTFRCDPISEHNRLYWYRQTLGQGPEFLTYFQNEAQLEKSRLLSDRFSAERPKGSFSTLEIQRTEQGDSAMYLCASSLRQGLGAFFGQGTRLTVV.

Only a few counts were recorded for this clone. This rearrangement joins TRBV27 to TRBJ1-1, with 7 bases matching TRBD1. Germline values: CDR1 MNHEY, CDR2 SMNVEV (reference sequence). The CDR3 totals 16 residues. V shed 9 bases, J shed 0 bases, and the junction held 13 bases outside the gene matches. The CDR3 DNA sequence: TGTGCCAGTTCAAATCAGGGGGTTAACCTGAACACTGAAGCTTTCTTT. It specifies CASSNQGVNLNTEAFF.

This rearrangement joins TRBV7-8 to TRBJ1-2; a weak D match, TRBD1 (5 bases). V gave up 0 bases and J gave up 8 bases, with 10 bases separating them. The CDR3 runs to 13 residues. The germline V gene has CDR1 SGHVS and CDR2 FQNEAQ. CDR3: CASSLAGAPGYTF. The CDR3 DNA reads TGTGCCAGCAGCTTAGCTGGGGCGCCGGGCTACACCTTC.

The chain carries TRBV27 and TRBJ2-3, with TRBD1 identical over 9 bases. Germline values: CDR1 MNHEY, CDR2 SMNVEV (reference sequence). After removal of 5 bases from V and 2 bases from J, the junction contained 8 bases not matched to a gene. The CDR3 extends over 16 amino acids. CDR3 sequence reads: CASSIGTGTLTDTQYF. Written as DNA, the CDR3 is TGTGCCAGCAGTATTGGGACAGGGACACTCACAGATACGCAGTATTTT.

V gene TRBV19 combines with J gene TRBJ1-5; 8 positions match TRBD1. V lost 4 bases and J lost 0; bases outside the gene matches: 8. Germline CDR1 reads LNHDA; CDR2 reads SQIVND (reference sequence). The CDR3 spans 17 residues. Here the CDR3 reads CASSRVNRGSSNQPQHF. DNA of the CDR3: TGTGCCAGTAGTAGGGTCAACAGGGGGAGTAGCAATCAGCCCCAGCATTTT.

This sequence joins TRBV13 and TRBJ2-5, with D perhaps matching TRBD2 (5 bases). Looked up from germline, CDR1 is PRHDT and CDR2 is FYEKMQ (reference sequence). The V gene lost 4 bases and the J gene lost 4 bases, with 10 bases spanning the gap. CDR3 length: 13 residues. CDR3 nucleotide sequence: TGTGCCAGCAGCTCCCGGGGATCAGAGACCCAGTACTTC. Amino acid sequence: CASSSRGSETQYF.

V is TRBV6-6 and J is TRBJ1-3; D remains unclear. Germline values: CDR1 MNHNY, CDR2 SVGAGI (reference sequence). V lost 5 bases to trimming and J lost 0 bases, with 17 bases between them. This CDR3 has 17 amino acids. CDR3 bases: TGTGCCAGCAGTCCCTCCGTATTACGGTACTCTGGAAACACCATATATTTT. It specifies CASSPSVLRYSGNTIYF.

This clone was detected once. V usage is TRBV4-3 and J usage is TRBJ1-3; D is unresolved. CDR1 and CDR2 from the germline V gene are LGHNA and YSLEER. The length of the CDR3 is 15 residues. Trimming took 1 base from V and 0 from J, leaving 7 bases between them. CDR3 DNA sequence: TGCGCCAGCAGCCAAGGGACTGCCTCTGGAAACACCATATATTTT. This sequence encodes CASSQGTASGNTIYF.

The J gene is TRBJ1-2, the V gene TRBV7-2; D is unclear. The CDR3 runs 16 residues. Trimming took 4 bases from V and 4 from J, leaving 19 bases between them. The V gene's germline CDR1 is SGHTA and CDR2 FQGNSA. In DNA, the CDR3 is TGTGCCAGCAGCTCGGGTTTACCGAGCCTCAGCTATGGCTACACCTTC. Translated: CASSSGLPSLSYGYTF.

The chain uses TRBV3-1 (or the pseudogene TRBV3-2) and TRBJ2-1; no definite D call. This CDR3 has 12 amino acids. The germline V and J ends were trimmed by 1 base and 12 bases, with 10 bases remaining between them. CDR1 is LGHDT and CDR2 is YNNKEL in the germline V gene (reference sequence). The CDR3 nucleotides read TGTGCCAGCAGCCAAGGTACTTTTGCGCAGTTCTTC. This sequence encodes CASSQGTFAQFF.

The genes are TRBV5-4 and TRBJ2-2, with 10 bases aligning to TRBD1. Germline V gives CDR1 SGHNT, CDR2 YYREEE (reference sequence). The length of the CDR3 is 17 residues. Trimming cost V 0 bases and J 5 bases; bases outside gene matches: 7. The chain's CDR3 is CASSLASTGGRTGELFF. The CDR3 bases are TGTGCCAGCAGCTTGGCTTCGACAGGGGGCAGGACCGGGGAGCTGTTTTTT.

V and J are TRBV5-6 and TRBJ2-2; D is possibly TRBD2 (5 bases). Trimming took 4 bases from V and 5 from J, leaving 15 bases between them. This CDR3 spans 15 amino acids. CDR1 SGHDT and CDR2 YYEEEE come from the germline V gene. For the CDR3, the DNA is TGTGCCAGCAGCGAGGGCGGGTATCGAACCGGGGAGCTGTTTTTT. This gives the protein CASSEGGYRTGELFF.

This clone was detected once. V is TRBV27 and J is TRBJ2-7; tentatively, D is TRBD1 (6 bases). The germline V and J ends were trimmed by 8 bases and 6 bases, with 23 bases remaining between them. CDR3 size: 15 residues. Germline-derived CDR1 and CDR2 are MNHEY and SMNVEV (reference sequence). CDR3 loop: CASARVARGPAEQYF. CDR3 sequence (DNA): TGTGCCAGCGCCCGAGTGGCCAGGGGTCCCGCCGAGCAGTACTTC.

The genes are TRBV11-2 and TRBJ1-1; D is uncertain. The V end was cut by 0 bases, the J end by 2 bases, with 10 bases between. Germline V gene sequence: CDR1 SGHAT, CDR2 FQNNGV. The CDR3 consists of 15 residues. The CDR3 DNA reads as TGTGCCAGCAGCTTAGATAAAACCCTAAACACTGAAGCTTTCTTT. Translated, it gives CASSLDKTLNTEAFF.

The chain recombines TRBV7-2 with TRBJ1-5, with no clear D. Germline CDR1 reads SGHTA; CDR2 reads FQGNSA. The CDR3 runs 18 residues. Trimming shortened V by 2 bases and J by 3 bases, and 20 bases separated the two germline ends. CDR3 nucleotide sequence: TGTGCCAGCAGCTTAATCGAATCCGCGGGGTTCGCCAATCAGCCCCAGCATTTT. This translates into CASSLIESAGFANQPQHF.

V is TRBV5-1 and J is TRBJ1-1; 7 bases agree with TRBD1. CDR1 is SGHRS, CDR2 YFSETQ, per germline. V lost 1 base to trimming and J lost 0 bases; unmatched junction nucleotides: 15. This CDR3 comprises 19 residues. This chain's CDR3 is CASSLIPRGQYQVNTEAFF. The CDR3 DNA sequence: TGCGCCAGCAGCTTGATCCCGAGGGGGCAATATCAAGTGAACACTGAAGCTTTCTTT.

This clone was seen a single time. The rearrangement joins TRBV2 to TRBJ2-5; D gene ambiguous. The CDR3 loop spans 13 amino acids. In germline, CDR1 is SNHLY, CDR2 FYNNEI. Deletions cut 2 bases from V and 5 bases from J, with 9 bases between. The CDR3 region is CASSEMPGETQYF. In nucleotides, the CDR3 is TGTGCCAGCAGTGAAATGCCCGGGGAGACCCAGTACTTC.

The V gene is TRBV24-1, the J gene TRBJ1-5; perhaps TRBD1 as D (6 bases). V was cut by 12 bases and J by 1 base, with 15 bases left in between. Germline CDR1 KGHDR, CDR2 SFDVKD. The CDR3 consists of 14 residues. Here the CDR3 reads CAPGGGASNQPQHF. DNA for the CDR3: TGTGCCCCCGGAGGGGGGGCAAGCAATCAGCCCCAGCATTTT.

Here the CDR3 reads CASSSKSTGNYGYTF. The CDR3 DNA follows: TGTGCCAGCAGTTCCAAGTCCACAGGGAACTATGGCTACACCTTC. The chain combines TRBV28 with TRBJ1-2; a possible D gene is TRBD1 (6 bases). V was clipped by 4 bases and J by 2 bases, with 14 bases between them. In germline, CDR1 is MDHEN, CDR2 SYDVKM. The CDR3 contains 15 residues.

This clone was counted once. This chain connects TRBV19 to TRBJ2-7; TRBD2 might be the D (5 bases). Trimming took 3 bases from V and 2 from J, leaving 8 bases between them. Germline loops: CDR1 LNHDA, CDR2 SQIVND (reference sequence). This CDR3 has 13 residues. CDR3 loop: CASSIQLAYEQYF. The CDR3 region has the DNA TGTGCCAGTAGTATCCAACTAGCCTACGAGCAGTACTTC.